These T cell receptor beta chains were read from a single sample in a study of shared clonotypes between healthy human individuals. Clones were sequenced by immunoSEQ multiplex PCR, and TCRdb holds only the in-frame ones, with some missing. Of approximately 720,000 clones listed, approximately 75% were seen once; the top ten hold under 2%. Specimen: memory CD4+ T cells sorted from blood. Source of these receptors: a woman under 40 in good health. The CDR3 runs from the conserved cysteine through the conserved F or W. The D gene is left open where the match is weak. Rows may omit the clone size; those that give it use once, few, many or a size class.

length | J | V | D | size | DNA | CDR3
13 | TRBJ1-1 | TRBV29-1 | TRBD1 | . | TGCAGCGTACCCAGACAGGGAGGCACTGAAGCTTTCTTT | CSVPRQGGTEAFF
15 | TRBJ1-1 | TRBV4-1 | . | few | TGCGCCAGCAGCCAAGGCCAGGGAGGGAACACTGAAGCTTTCTTT | CASSQGQGGNTEAFF
12 | TRBJ1-3 | TRBV11-2 | . | . | TGTGCCAGCAGCTTAGAAGGCAACACCATATATTTT | CASSLEGNTIYF
14 | TRBJ2-7 | TRBV15 | . | . | TGTGCCACCAGCAGAACCACAGGGAGCAACGAGCAGTACTTC | CATSRTTGSNEQYF
15 | TRBJ2-1 | TRBV2 | . | . | TGTGCCAGCACCCAAAGGGGTGCCGGGAGTTATGAGCAGTTCTTC | CASTQRGAGSYEQFF
10 | TRBJ2-5 | TRBV21-1 | . | few | TGTGCCAGCCAAAGAGAGACCCAGTACTTC | CASQRETQYF
14 | TRBJ2-1 | TRBV19 | TRBD1 | . | TGTGCCAGTAGTGTCCGGGACAGGGTAAGTGAGCAGTTCTTC | CASSVRDRVSEQFF
14 | TRBJ1-5 | TRBV28 | . | . | TGTGCCAGCAGTTTTCAGGGTATTCGACAGCCCCAGCATTTT | CASSFQGIRQPQHF
16 | TRBJ2-7 | TRBV2 | TRBD2 | once | TGTGCCAGCAGTACGACTGGACTAGCGTCCTCCTACGAGCAGTACTTC | CASSTTGLASSYEQYF
11 | TRBJ2-7 | TRBV25-1 | . | few | TGTGCCAGCAGTAACACCTACGAGCAGTACTTC | CASSNTYEQYF
12 | TRBJ2-7 | TRBV2 | . | . | TGTGCCAGCAGGTATAGACAGTACGAGCAGTACTTC | CASRYRQYEQYF
16 | TRBJ2-1 | TRBV2 | TRBD2 | . | TGTGCCAGCAGTGGGCCACTAGCGGGAGTAGTTAATGAGCAGTTCTTC | CASSGPLAGVVNEQFF
15 | TRBJ2-5 | TRBV6-5 | . | . | TGTGCCAGCAGTCGAACATCGGGAAACCAAGAGACCCAGTACTTC | CASSRTSGNQETQYF
14 | TRBJ2-2 | TRBV10-3 | . | few | TGTGCCATCAGTCGGACTGGCAACACCGGGGAGCTGTTTTTT | CAISRTGNTGELFF
13 | TRBJ1-4 | TRBV18 | . | . | TGTGCCAGCTCATCGGACAAGTCCGAAAAACTGTTTTTT | CASSSDKSEKLFF
14 | TRBJ2-1 | TRBV28 | TRBD2 | few | TGTGCCAGCAGTTTACCTAGCGGCCACAATGAGCAGTTCTTC | CASSLPSGHNEQFF
15 | TRBJ1-1 | TRBV5-1 | TRBD1 | . | TGCGCCAGCAGCGGGACCGGGACAGGGAGAACTGAAGCTTTCTTT | CASSGTGTGRTEAFF
14 | TRBJ2-3 | TRBV5-1 | TRBD1 | few | TGCGCCAGCGCGGACAGGTCGGCCTCAGATACGCAGTATTTT | CASADRSASDTQYF
14 | TRBJ2-1 | TRBV1 | . | . | TGCACTCCCAACCCTTTACAGGGGGCATGGGAGCAGTTCTTC | CTPNPLQGAWEQFF
12 | TRBJ1-3 | TRBV15 | . | . | TGTGCCACCAGACAGGATACAAACACCATATATTTT | CATRQDTNTIYF
17 | TRBJ2-7 | TRBV4-2 | TRBD2 | few | TGTGCCAGCAGCCAAGAAAGTGGGACTAGCGATCGGTACGAGCAGTACTTC | CASSQESGTSDRYEQYF
16 | TRBJ2-1 | TRBV7-2 | . | . | TGTGCCAGCAGCTTGCCTCCGGGGGCCGCTTACAATGAGCAGTTCTTC | CASSLPPGAAYNEQFF
16 | TRBJ2-7 | TRBV28 | . | . | TGTGCCAGCAGTTTATCAGGGGCCGGGAGCAGTTACGAGCAGTACTTC | CASSLSGAGSSYEQYF
16 | TRBJ2-7 | TRBV14 | TRBD2 | once | TGTGCCAGCAGCCACCTTGGAGGGAGGGCCTCCTACGAGCAGTACTTC | CASSHLGGRASYEQYF
15 | TRBJ2-2 | TRBV25-1 | . | . | TGTGCCAGCAGTGATTCAAAGCGGAACACCGGGGAGCTGTTTTTT | CASSDSKRNTGELFF
14 | TRBJ1-3 | TRBV30 | TRBD1 | once | TGTGCCTGGAGCAGACAGGGGACTGGAAACACCATATATTTT | CAWSRQGTGNTIYF
14 | TRBJ2-1 | TRBV13 | . | . | TGTGCCAGCAGCTCGTTTGCTCAGGGACTTGAGCAGTTCTTC | CASSSFAQGLEQFF
14 | TRBJ1-1 | TRBV28 | . | . | TGTGCCACATCTACAGCCCCCCTTGACACTGAAGCTTTCTTT | CATSTAPLDTEAFF
14 | TRBJ1-5 | TRBV28 | . | . | TGTGCCAGCAGTTCTCGACTGGGGAATCAGCCCCAGCATTTT | CASSSRLGNQPQHF
12 | TRBJ2-5 | TRBV6-5 | . | . | TGTGCCAGCAGTTACACACGAGAGACCCAGTACTTC | CASSYTRETQYF
16 | TRBJ2-1 | TRBV2 | TRBD2 | . | TGTGCCAGCAGTCCTCTAGCGGGAGATAGGTACAATGAGCAGTTCTTC | CASSPLAGDRYNEQFF
13 | TRBJ1-1 | TRBV29-1 | TRBD1 | . | TGCAGCGTTGAAGATCAGGGGGCCACTGAAGCTTTCTTT | CSVEDQGATEAFF
17 | TRBJ1-5 | TRBV18 | . | . | TGTGCCAGCTCACCAGCGGTTTCTAGGGCGAGGAGTCAGCCCCAGCATTTT | CASSPAVSRARSQPQHF
16 | TRBJ2-6 | TRBV2 | . | . | TGTGCCAGCACCCCTCTCAGTAGCTCTGGGGCCAACGTCCTGACTTTC | CASTPLSSSGANVLTF
15 | TRBJ2-2 | TRBV10-2 | . | . | TGCGCCAGCACTCCAAGCGGACTGTTTACCGGGGAGCTGTTTTTT | CASTPSGLFTGELFF
17 | TRBJ2-2 | TRBV5-1 | TRBD1 | . | TGCGCCAGCAGCTTGGCCCGGGACAGGGGAAACACCGGGGAGCTGTTTTTT | CASSLARDRGNTGELFF
12 | TRBJ2-7 | TRBV9 | . | . | TGTGCCAGCAGCCGGGACTCCTACGAGCAGTACTTC | CASSRDSYEQYF
15 | TRBJ2-7 | TRBV13 | TRBD2 | few | TGTGCCAGCGTCTCCACCGGGACTAACTCCTACGAGCAGTACTTC | CASVSTGTNSYEQYF
16 | TRBJ2-1 | TRBV6-1 | TRBD2 | . | TGTGCCAGCAGTGAAGGTGGCGGGAGCTCCTACAATGAGCAGTTCTTC | CASSEGGGSSYNEQFF
15 | TRBJ2-5 | TRBV5-1 | TRBD2 | . | TGCGCCAGCAGCAAGGGACTAGCGGGAGTTGAGACCCAGTACTTC | CASSKGLAGVETQYF
15 | TRBJ1-2 | TRBV6-1 | . | . | TGTGCCAGCAGTGAGCCGGGACGGGGGGCGAGAGGCTACACCTTC | CASSEPGRGARGYTF
11 | TRBJ2-1 | TRBV20-1 | TRBD2 | few | TGCAGTGTGGCGGGAGATAATGAGCAGTTCTTC | CSVAGDNEQFF
14 | TRBJ2-5 | TRBV6-1 | . | . | TGTGCCAGCACCCTCTCTCCAGGGTTGGAGACCCAGTACTTC | CASTLSPGLETQYF
15 | TRBJ2-3 | TRBV6-6 | TRBD2 | few | TGTGCCAGCAGTTCCTCTAGCGGGAGGGCCAATACGCAGTATTTT | CASSSSSGRANTQYF
16 | TRBJ2-5 | TRBV7-9 | TRBD2 | . | TGTGCCAGCAGCACCGGTGATAGCGGGATCTGGGGGACCCAGTACTTC | CASSTGDSGIWGTQYF
17 | TRBJ2-1 | TRBV5-1 | TRBD2 | . | TGCGCCAGCAGCTTGAATCCGGGACTAGCGGGTGGGAATGAGCAGTTCTTC | CASSLNPGLAGGNEQFF
15 | TRBJ2-7 | TRBV7-9 | TRBD2 | . | TGTGCCAGCAGCCCAGTAGCGGGAGGTCTCTACGAGCAGTACTTC | CASSPVAGGLYEQYF
15 | TRBJ2-7 | TRBV5-4 | . | . | TGTGCCAGCAGCTTGGTTAGCGGAGGCTCCTACGAGCAGTACTTC | CASSLVSGGSYEQYF
15 | TRBJ2-7 | TRBV15 | TRBD2 | . | TGTGCCACCAGCGAGGGACTAGCGGGAGCCTACGAGCAGTACTTC | CATSEGLAGAYEQYF
16 | TRBJ2-3 | TRBV7-7 | . | . | TGTGCCAGCTCCCCCGGAGGGGGCAGAACCACAGATACGCAGTATTTT | CASSPGGGRTTDTQYF